The next 23 T cell receptor beta chains were all read from a single sample in a study of T cell repertoires in cytomegalovirus infection. One entry per CDR3 protein, called by TCRdb with MiXCR from the reads. The sample carries roughly 230,000 distinct CDR3 sequences, about 23% recorded once. The sequenced sample was CD8+ T cells from PBMCs. All receptors come from a human donor in good health (CMV status not recorded). Some clones in this sample may be carry-over from other donors' samples.

Details on this clonotype: At one boundary the junction diverges from the germline segment, which might be a read error. The chain recombines TRBV29-1 with TRBJ1-5; the D is unclear. Germline V CDR1 and CDR2: SQVTM, ANQGSEA. CDR3 length equals 14 residues. The CDR3: CSVGGEDPNQSQHF. The CDR3 DNA reads as TGCAGCGTTGGAGGAGAAGACCCCAATCAGTCCCAGCATTTT.

This clonotype came up a few times. The chain is built from TRBV29-1 and TRBJ2-1, with D possibly matching TRBD1 (6 bases). CDR1 and CDR2 from the germline V gene are SQVTM and ANQGSEA. Trimming removed 3 bases from V and 2 bases from J, with 8 bases in between. CDR3 length: 13 amino acids. Here the CDR3 reads CSVEWTAYNEQFF. Here the CDR3 DNA reads TGCAGCGTTGAGTGGACAGCCTACAATGAGCAGTTCTTC.

This sequence joins TRBV27 and TRBJ1-1; D unresolved. Germline CDR1 MNHEY, CDR2 SMNVEV (reference sequence). The CDR3 consists of 14 residues. Trimming pared 2 bases from V and 6 bases from J, leaving 13 bases between. The DNA for the CDR3 is TGTGCCAGCAGTTTAGCCCGGACCGGATCTGAAGCTTTCTTT. It is translated as CASSLARTGSEAFF.

This clonotype has ten or more counts. The chain uses TRBV7-8 and TRBJ2-7; 11 nucleotides line up with TRBD2. V lost 5 bases, J lost 1 base, and 4 bases stayed unmatched. From germline, CDR1 is SGHVS and CDR2 FQNEAQ. The CDR3 has 15 residues. As DNA, the CDR3 is TGTGCCAGCAGCGCCGGGACTAGCGGTTCCTACGAGCAGTACTTC. It translates to CASSAGTSGSYEQYF.

There are many counts of this clonotype. The gene calls are TRBV12-3 or TRBV12-4 and TRBJ2-2; TRBD1 agrees at 8 bases. V was pared by 4 bases and J by 5 bases, with 9 bases of the junction left unmatched. This CDR3 has 16 residues. For the CDR3, the DNA is TGTGCCAGCAGTTCCCCTGACAGGGGCGATACCGGGGAGCTGTTTTTT. This codes for CASSSPDRGDTGELFF.

This clonotype showed up just a few times. The V gene is TRBV28, the J gene TRBJ2-7, with TRBD2 matching over 10 bases. CDR3 length: 16 amino acids. The germline gives CDR1 MDHEN, CDR2 SYDVKM. The J segment lost 3 bases and the V segment lost 3 bases, leaving 8 bases of the junction unmatched. The CDR3 DNA is TGTGCCAGCAGTTTGCGGTCTAGCGGGGGCCGCTACGAGCAGTACTTC. It yields the protein CASSLRSSGGRYEQYF. Full variable domain (missing parts from reference TRBV28 and TRBJ2-7): DVKVTQSSRYLVKRTGEKVFLECVQDMDHENMFWYRQDPGLGLRLIYFSYDVKMKEKGDIPEGYSVSREKKERFSLILESASTNQTSMYLCASSLRSSGGRYEQYFGPGTRLTVT.

This clonotype has a count of ten or more. The rearrangement links TRBV28 to TRBJ1-4; TRBD1 is a possible D gene (5 bases). The CDR3 is 14 residues long. Looked up from germline, CDR1 is MDHEN and CDR2 is SYDVKM. Trimming shortened V by 3 bases and J by 7 bases, and 12 bases separated the two germline ends. The CDR3, as DNA: TGTGCCAGCAGTTTGACAGTTGGGGCTGAAAAACTGTTTTTT. It specifies CASSLTVGAEKLFF.

The genes are TRBV19 and TRBJ2-7; D perhaps matches TRBD2 (5 bases). V lost 5 bases and J lost 2, with 13 bases in between. The CDR3 is made up of 14 amino acids. Germline CDR1 and CDR2: LNHDA and SQIVND (reference sequence). The CDR3 loop is CASSAGLAAYEQYF. CDR3 coding DNA: TGTGCCAGTAGTGCAGGACTCGCCGCCTACGAGCAGTACTTC.

This chain links TRBV20-1 with TRBJ2-7; possibly TRBD1 or TRBD2 for D (5 bases each). The CDR3 consists of 12 residues. CDR1 is DFQATT and CDR2 is SNEGSKA in the germline V gene (reference sequence). The V end was cut by 2 bases, the J end by 4 bases, with 9 bases between. CDR3 nucleotide sequence: TGCAGTGCTAGATGGGACGGGTACGAGCAGTACTTC. Protein product: CSARWDGYEQYF.

This chain joins TRBV5-1 and TRBJ2-7, with 8 positions matching TRBD1. With 6 bases clipped from V and 5 bases from J, the junction kept 7 bases outside the gene matches. Per the germline V gene, CDR1 is SGHRS and CDR2 is YFSETQ. The CDR3 is made up of 13 amino acids. In nucleotides, the CDR3 is TGCGCCAGCAACGGACAGGGTAGCCACGAGCAGTACTTC. This sequence encodes CASNGQGSHEQYF.

This chain joins TRBV28 and TRBJ1-1; unclear D gene. Trimming took off 4 bases at V and 6 bases at J, with 6 bases between the two ends. Germline values: CDR1 MDHEN, CDR2 SYDVKM. CDR3 length: 11 residues. The CDR3 bases are TGTGCCAGCAGTTGGAGGGCTGAAGCTTTCTTT. Translating gives CASSWRAEAFF.

This clonotype appeared many times. The chain carries TRBV7-9 and TRBJ1-3; D uncertain. CDR1 SEHNR and CDR2 FQNEAQ come from the germline V gene (reference sequence). This CDR3 spans 14 amino acids. V lost 8 bases to trimming and J lost 1 base, with 12 bases between them. In DNA, the CDR3 is TGTGCCAGCGCTCACCCGAATTCTGGAAACACCATATATTTT. Its protein is CASAHPNSGNTIYF.

On this clonotype itself: This may come from a read error, since a much larger clone is one base off. The J gene is TRBJ2-5, the V gene TRBV7-3; D is tentatively TRBD1 or TRBD2 (5 bases each). V was trimmed by 7 bases and J by 4 bases, leaving 10 bases between them. CDR3 length equals 12 residues. Germline assignment: CDR1 SGHTA and CDR2 FQGTGA. DNA for the CDR3: TGTGCCAGCATCGAGGGGTTAGAGACCCAGTACTTC. Its protein product is CASIEGLETQYF.

The rearrangement uses TRBV6-5 and TRBJ1-1, with no clear D. CDR1 and CDR2 from the germline V gene are MNHEY and SVGAGI. Trimming removed 0 bases at V and 4 bases at J, with 12 bases between. The CDR3 sequence is 15 residues long. The CDR3 DNA is TGTGCCAGCAGTTACTCTTCCGGGCCGGGCACTGAAGCTTTCTTT. Protein sequence: CASSYSSGPGTEAFF.

V and J are TRBV12-3 or TRBV12-4 and TRBJ2-2, with 13 bases fitting TRBD2. This CDR3 spans 19 amino acids. V lost 2 bases and J lost 6; bases outside the gene matches: 12. The CDR3 bases are TGTGCCAGCAGTTTATTTCGTACTAGCGGGGGGGCTTTCCCCGGGGAGCTGTTTTTT. Translation gives CASSLFRTSGGAFPGELFF.

The CDR3 region is CASSYTSITDTQYF. The CDR3 DNA follows: TGTGCCAGCAGCTACACTTCAATCACAGATACGCAGTATTTT. The chain employs TRBV5-4 and TRBJ2-3, with D hard to call. CDR3 length: 14 amino acids. CDR1 is SGHNT and CDR2 is YYREEE in the germline V gene (reference sequence). Trimming removed 3 bases at V and 2 bases at J, with 10 bases between.

This clonotype occurred many times. Relative to the germline gene, one junction end is altered; a read error may explain this. The CDR3 bases are TGTGCCAGCAGCCAAGTCCAAGGGAGCAATCAGCCCCAGCATTTT. It codes for CASSQVQGSNQPQHF. The rearrangement links TRBV4-1 to TRBJ1-5; D call uncertain. Germline lookup yields CDR1 MGHRA and CDR2 YSYEKL. The CDR3 loop spans 15 amino acids.

The chain combines TRBV7-9 with TRBJ1-1; D remains ambiguous. V dropped 2 bases and J dropped 1 base, with 11 bases sitting between them. Germline CDR1 SEHNR, CDR2 FQNEAQ (reference sequence). The CDR3 has 15 amino acids. DNA of the CDR3: TGTGCCAGCAGCTTAAACTCCCCCAAGAACACTGAAGCTTTCTTT. Protein product: CASSLNSPKNTEAFF.

The genes are TRBV2 and TRBJ2-4, with no clear D. V lost 6 bases and J 6 bases, leaving 9 bases between the germline ends. Germline CDR1 SNHLY, CDR2 FYNNEI. The CDR3 has 12 amino acids. CDR3 protein: CASSGGTNIQYF. The DNA of the CDR3 is TGTGCCAGCAGCGGTGGAACAAACATTCAGTACTTC.

The DNA of the CDR3 is TGTGCCAGCAGTGGATCACAGGGGAAACCCGGGGAGCTGTTTTTT. Translated: CASSGSQGKPGELFF. The rearrangement links TRBV2 to TRBJ2-2, with 7 bases matching TRBD1. The germline V gene encodes CDR1 SNHLY and CDR2 FYNNEI. CDR3 size: 15 residues. Unmatched junction bases numbered 8, after V lost 4 bases and J lost 6 bases. The whole variable domain, remainder taken from reference TRBV2 and TRBJ2-2, is EPEVTQTPSHQVTQMGQEVILRCVPISNHLYFYWYRQILGQKVEFLVSFYNNEISEKSEIFDDQFSVERPDGSNFTLKIRSTKLEDSAMYFCASSGSQGKPGELFFGEGSRLTVL.

This clonotype was found a few times. V usage is TRBV20-1 and J usage is TRBJ1-1; D ambiguous. The germline V and J ends were trimmed by 5 bases and 2 bases, with 6 bases remaining between them. Germline lookup yields CDR1 DFQATT and CDR2 SNEGSKA (reference sequence). This CDR3 is built from 11 residues. The CDR3: CSAFLNTEAFF. CDR3 in DNA: TGCAGTGCTTTTCTCAACACTGAAGCTTTCTTT.

The genes are TRBV29-1 and TRBJ2-5; D gene ambiguous. CDR3 length: 14 residues. CDR1 SQVTM and CDR2 ANQGSEA come from the germline V gene. The ends were cut back, 7 bases at V and 2 bases at J, with 17 bases in the middle. The DNA of the CDR3 is TGCAGCGCAGGACCGCGGAGAAAACAAGAGACCCAGTACTTC. Protein sequence: CSAGPRRKQETQYF.

This sequence joins TRBV5-4 and TRBJ2-2, with D possibly TRBD1 on 5 matching bases. Trimming left V 2 bases short and J 0 bases short, with 11 bases between. The CDR3 totals 16 residues. Germline assignment: CDR1 SGHNT and CDR2 YYREEE (reference sequence). The CDR3 spells CASSLQGQANTGELFF. DNA of the CDR3: TGTGCCAGCAGCTTACAAGGACAAGCGAACACCGGGGAGCTGTTTTTT.